Each of the 24 T cell receptor beta chains below was sequenced from the same sample in a study of blood T cells in healthy people across ages (dated by TCRdb to about 2015). Library generation was performed with 5' RACE. Sequencing was performed on an Illumina HiSeq 2500. The second PCR ran for roughly 7 to 12 cycles and used a J-beta primer mix along with a sample-barcoded 5' primer. Using fastp at Q25 and MiXCR, TCRdb reprocessed the public reads and kept productive beta chains. Entries are consolidated by CDR3 protein sequence, retaining the most common genes and DNA. Counted in this sample were roughly 800,000 distinct CDR3 sequences; 25% of them appeared once. More than 8.5% of the sample rests with the top ten. This same sample was also part of a study on T cells of mothers and their children.

The sequenced material came from blood. The receptor set was obtained from a boy younger than 18 in good health.

This clonotype was seen more than once but under ten times. The V and J genes are TRBV10-3 and TRBJ1-2; TRBD1 might be the D (6 bases). The CDR3 is made up of 13 amino acids. V lost 10 bases and J 2 bases, leaving 14 bases between the germline ends. Germline assignment: CDR1 ENHRY and CDR2 SYGVKD. This chain's CDR3 is CATGTGTNYGYTF. The CDR3 bases are TGTGCCACAGGAACCGGGACAAACTATGGCTACACCTTC.

This clonotype was recorded a few times. J is TRBJ2-7 and V is TRBV27; possibly TRBD2 for D (5 bases). The CDR3 covers 15 residues. The germline V and J ends were trimmed by 0 bases and 3 bases, with 12 bases remaining between them. Germline V gives CDR1 MNHEY, CDR2 SMNVEV (reference sequence). As DNA, the CDR3 is TGTGCCAGCAGTTTATCCGGACTCGGAGACTACGAGCAGTACTTC. Its protein is CASSLSGLGDYEQYF.

J is TRBJ1-2 and V is TRBV7-9; D unclear. V lost 2 bases and J lost 4, with 2 bases in between. CDR1 and CDR2 from the germline V gene are SEHNR and FQNEAQ (reference sequence). CDR3 length equals 11 residues. CDR3 in amino acids: CASSLFYGYTF. CDR3 nucleotide sequence: TGTGCCAGCAGCTTATTCTATGGCTACACCTTC.

This clonotype came up a few times. V and J are TRBV5-1 and TRBJ2-3; the D gene is possibly TRBD2 (5 bases). Looked up from germline, CDR1 is SGHRS and CDR2 is YFSETQ. V was shortened by 5 bases and J by 2 bases, with 12 bases between the two germline ends. The CDR3 sequence is 14 residues long. The CDR3 sequence is CASSLTGNTDTQYF. The CDR3 nucleotides are TGCGCCAGCAGTTTGACGGGAAACACAGATACGCAGTATTTT. Full variable domain (missing parts from reference TRBV5-1 and TRBJ2-3): KAGVTQTPRYLIKTRGQQVTLSCSPISGHRSVSWYQQTPGQGLQFLFEYFSETQRNKGNFPGRFSGRQFSNSRSEMNVSTLELGDSALYLCASSLTGNTDTQYFGPGTRLTVL.

This clonotype was counted a few times. V usage is TRBV4-1 and J usage is TRBJ2-5; 8 bases line up with TRBD1. The J call may be in error: the DNA end matches TRBJ2-7 better. The CDR3 loop spans 15 amino acids. Germline V gene lookup returns CDR1 MGHRA and CDR2 YSYEKL. The CDR3 bases are TGCGCCAGCAGCCAGACGGACAGGGTAACGGTCGAGCAGTACTTC. Protein product: CASSQTDRVTVEQYF.

This clonotype turned up a few times. The chain employs TRBV29-1 and TRBJ2-5; tentatively, D is TRBD1 (8 bases). The ends were cut back, 6 bases at V and 11 bases at J, with 22 bases in the middle. Germline CDR1 reads SQVTM; CDR2 reads ANQGSEA. This CDR3 has 13 residues. The CDR3 sequence is CSVVGQGAGEQYF. CDR3 in DNA: TGCAGCGTCGTAGGCCAGGGGGCGGGGGAGCAGTACTTC.

DNA for the CDR3: TGTGCCAGCAGCTTAGGGGTCGGAGCGCCAGATACGCAGTATTTT. Protein: CASSLGVGAPDTQYF. V is TRBV7-2 and J is TRBJ2-3; D unclear. Germline CDR1 and CDR2: SGHTA and FQGNSA. CDR3 size: 15 residues. V lost 1 base, J lost 4 bases, and 12 bases lay in between.

The chain links TRBV3-1 to TRBJ2-1; D is unclear. The tail of the sequence fits TRBJ2-5 better, so the J call may be wrong. Looked up from germline, CDR1 is LGHDT and CDR2 is YNNKEL (reference sequence). The CDR3 has 14 residues. The CDR3 coding sequence is TGTGCCAGCAGCCAAGGAGACTCGATGGAGACCCAGTACTTC. It translates to CASSQGDSMETQYF.

The chain couples TRBV15 to TRBJ2-6; unclear D gene. CDR1 and CDR2 from the germline V gene are LNHNV and YYDKDF (reference sequence). Trimming left V 3 bases short and J 4 bases short, with 4 bases between. CDR3 size: 13 residues. The CDR3 region has the DNA TGTGCCACCAGCAGGACCGGGGCCAACGTCCTGACTTTC. Amino acid sequence: CATSRTGANVLTF.

The CDR3 here is CASSPLSGGSISYEQYF. DNA for the CDR3: TGCGCCAGCAGCCCCCTCAGCGGGGGGTCTATCTCCTACGAGCAGTACTTC. The chain recombines TRBV4-1 with TRBJ2-7; TRBD2 matches 9 bases. V lost 4 bases, J lost 0 bases, and 10 bases stayed unmatched. Germline V gives CDR1 MGHRA, CDR2 YSYEKL. The CDR3 has 17 residues.

DNA of the CDR3: TGTGCCAGCAGCCCTGACTCCAATGAGCAGTTCTTC. Amino acids: CASSPDSNEQFF. The V and J genes are TRBV12-3 or TRBV12-4 and TRBJ2-1, with D unclear. V was cut by 6 bases and J by 6 bases, with 9 bases left in between. The CDR3 contains 12 residues.

This clonotype showed up just a few times. J is TRBJ2-2 and V is TRBV6-6, with D perhaps TRBD1 or TRBD2 (5 bases each). With 8 bases removed from V and 0 bases from J, the gap between germline ends came to 16 bases. Germline loops: CDR1 MNHNY, CDR2 SVGAGI (reference sequence). This CDR3 spans 16 amino acids. CDR3 bases: TGTGCCAGCTTTCCATCCCGGGGCGCGAACACCGGGGAGCTGTTTTTT. Its protein product is CASFPSRGANTGELFF.

The chain joins TRBV5-1 to TRBJ2-6, with a tentative D call TRBD1 (6 bases). The CDR3 consists of 17 residues. V was pared by 4 bases and J by 2 bases, with 16 bases between. The germline V gene has CDR1 SGHRS and CDR2 YFSETQ. Here the CDR3 reads CASSLGQLGAGANVLTF. In nucleotides, the CDR3 is TGCGCCAGCAGCCTCGGACAGCTCGGGGCTGGGGCCAACGTCCTGACTTTC.

The chain is built from TRBV5-1 and TRBJ1-1; D may be TRBD1 (5 bases). The CDR3 is 15 amino acids. Germline loops: CDR1 SGHRS, CDR2 YFSETQ. Trimming pared 2 bases from V and 2 bases from J, leaving 13 bases between. CDR3 protein: CASSFLSGTNTEAFF. The CDR3 DNA sequence: TGCGCCAGCAGCTTTCTTTCCGGGACTAACACTGAAGCTTTCTTT.

The chain employs TRBV20-1 and TRBJ2-7; 8 nucleotides line up with TRBD1. The CDR3 is 13 amino acids. CDR1 and CDR2 (germline): DFQATT, SNEGSKA (reference sequence). Trimming took 1 base from V and 3 from J; bases not matched to a gene: 2. For the CDR3, the DNA is TGCAGTGCTAGAGCACAGGGGGGCTACGAGCAGTACTTC. Translating gives CSARAQGGYEQYF.

The sample holds a few counts of this clonotype. V gene TRBV4-3 combines with J gene TRBJ2-4; D may be TRBD2 (5 bases). This CDR3 is built from 14 residues. The germline V gene has CDR1 LGHNA and CDR2 YSLEER. Trimming removed 1 base at V and 5 bases at J, with 9 bases between. In nucleotides, the CDR3 is TGCGCCAGCAGCCAAGCGGGGTTGGAAAACATTCAGTACTTC. Translated: CASSQAGLENIQYF.

The rearrangement uses TRBV7-2 and TRBJ1-2, with D possibly TRBD1 on 6 matching bases. V was clipped by 3 bases and J by 2 bases, with 19 bases between them. The germline gives CDR1 SGHTA, CDR2 FQGNSA. The CDR3 contains 17 residues. In nucleotides, the CDR3 is TGTGCCAGCAGCTTTCGTCAGTCGGGGGCCACAAACTATGGCTACACCTTC. This gives the protein CASSFRQSGATNYGYTF.

The chain has TRBV4-1 and TRBJ2-1, with D possibly TRBD2 on 6 matching bases. The CDR3 loop spans 14 amino acids. Germline-derived CDR1 and CDR2 are MGHRA and YSYEKL. Trimming removed 0 bases at V and 3 bases at J, with 6 bases between. In DNA form, the CDR3 reads TGCGCCAGCAGCCAAGAGGGAGGCTACAATGAGCAGTTCTTC. Protein sequence: CASSQEGGYNEQFF.

The chain is built from TRBV2 and TRBJ2-6; D call uncertain. Trimming shortened V by 8 bases and J by 1 base, and 6 bases separated the two germline ends. This CDR3 has 13 residues. Germline V gene lookup returns CDR1 SNHLY and CDR2 FYNNEI. In DNA form, the CDR3 reads TGTGCCAGCTGTACATCTGGGGCCAACGTCCTGACTTTC. This translates into CASCTSGANVLTF.

The chain joins TRBV5-1 to TRBJ1-2; unclear D gene. The CDR3 has 12 residues. CDR1 is SGHRS, CDR2 YFSETQ, per germline. V was clipped by 0 bases and J by 6 bases, with 6 bases between them. CDR3 bases: TGCGCCAGCAGCTTGGACAACAATGGCTACACCTTC. Its translation: CASSLDNNGYTF.

The CDR3 is CSARVGTSGRDEQYF. CDR3 in DNA: TGCAGTGCTAGAGTTGGGACTAGCGGGAGGGACGAGCAGTACTTC. V usage is TRBV20-1 and J usage is TRBJ2-1, with TRBD2 identical over 16 bases. The assigned J gene may be wrong: the sequence end matches TRBJ2-7 better. From germline, CDR1 is DFQATT and CDR2 SNEGSKA (reference sequence). This CDR3 has 15 residues.

This clonotype was counted at least ten times. In DNA, the CDR3 is TGTGCCAGCAGCCTAACAGGGCTCAATCAGCCCCAGCATTTT. This gives the protein CASSLTGLNQPQHF. The chain combines TRBV5-5 with TRBJ1-5, with D possibly TRBD1 on 6 matching bases. Trimming left V 4 bases short and J 3 bases short, with 11 bases between. There are 14 residues in the CDR3. Germline CDR1 is SGHKS and CDR2 is YYEKEE (reference sequence).

Only a few counts were recorded for this clonotype. The chain links TRBV7-9 to TRBJ1-2, with no clear D. V lost 2 bases, J lost 5 bases, and 18 bases lay in between. This CDR3 is built from 16 residues. Per germline, CDR1 SEHNR and CDR2 FQNEAQ (reference sequence). The CDR3 spells CASSLITAPWSYGYTF. For the CDR3, the DNA is TGTGCCAGCAGCTTAATTACCGCCCCATGGTCATATGGCTACACCTTC.

This clonotype was recorded at least ten times. This chain connects TRBV9 to TRBJ2-2, with TRBD1 identical over 9 bases. Trimming cost V 0 bases and J 6 bases; bases outside gene matches: 9. Per germline, CDR1 SGDLS and CDR2 YYNGEE. The CDR3 loop spans 17 amino acids. The CDR3 region has the DNA TGTGCCAGCAGCGTAGGGGGGACAGGGACGATCTCCGGGGAGCTGTTTTTT. Translation: CASSVGGTGTISGELFF.